The next 24 T cell receptor beta chains were all read from a single sample in a study of T cell clonality in common variable immunodeficiency. Study-wide points: In common variable immunodeficiency, TCR beta chains reportedly carried fewer deletions and N-nucleotide insertions.

The table came from immunoSEQ multiplex PCR; TCRdb's copy has only in-frame clones and leaves some out. This set yields tens of thousands of clones and no singletons; the top ten hold approximately 5.6%. These receptors lack a known antigen. Material for sequencing was peripheral blood mononuclear cells. Every receptor here comes from a human donor with common variable immunodeficiency.

There are many counts of this clone. The read terminates 3 residues before the CDR3 end, so the remaining end is supplied by the germline J gene. The chain employs TRBV5-1 and TRBJ2-3; TRBD1 matches at 8 bases. CDR1 and CDR2 (germline): SGHRS, YFSETQ. The CDR3 totals 14 residues. Trimming took 6 bases from V and 7 from J; bases not matched to a gene: 10. CDR3 sequence reads: CASKGGQGANTQYF. The part of the CDR3 DNA that was read is TGCGCCAGCAAGGGTGGGCAGGGGGCAAATACG.

Comments on this clone: The observed sequence ends 3 residues before the CDR3 terminus, with the missing tail filled in from the germline J gene. The genes are TRBV7-2 and TRBJ2-5; no firm D call. V dropped 5 bases and J dropped 0 bases, with 7 bases sitting between them. Germline CDR1 SGHTA, CDR2 FQGNSA. The CDR3 has 13 amino acids. The DNA read from the CDR3 is TGTGCCAGCAGCGTTGGCTACCAAGAGACC. Amino acids: CASSVGYQET. The CDR3 in its entirety is CASSVGYQETQYF.

As for this clone: The CDR3 end lies 3 residues beyond the end of the read and is filled in from the germline J gene. J is TRBJ1-6 and V is TRBV7-2; D call uncertain. In germline, CDR1 is SGHTA, CDR2 FQGNSA. V was pared by 11 bases and J by 8 bases, with 16 bases between. The CDR3 is 13 amino acids. CDR3 loop: CASGPEPYSPLHF. The CDR3 DNA, read in part, is TGTGCCTCTGGTCCTGAGCCCTATTCACCC.

On this clone itself: The CDR3 end is not reached by the read, which stops 3 residues before it; the germline J gene fills it in. The rearrangement uses TRBV19 and TRBJ2-2, with D tentatively TRBD2 (6 bases). Trimming pared 1 base from V and 5 bases from J, leaving 8 bases between. This CDR3 is built from 14 residues. Germline assignment: CDR1 LNHDA and CDR2 SQIVND (reference sequence). The CDR3: CASSIGAGTGELFF. Incomplete CDR3 DNA: TGTGCCAGTAGTATAGGGGCGGGAACCGGGGAG.

This clone was detected many times. Coverage ceases 3 residues before the CDR3 finishes, and the germline J gene fills in the end. V is TRBV5-6 and J is TRBJ1-6; 7 nucleotides match TRBD1. J gave up 9 bases and V 4 bases, and 7 bases lay outside the gene matches. The CDR3 runs 14 residues. Germline V gene sequence: CDR1 SGHDT, CDR2 YYEEEE. The sequenced part of the CDR3 DNA is TGTGCCAGCAGCCCTACAGGGGTTTCTTCACCC. Translation: CASSPTGVSSP. The whole CDR3 sequence reads CASSPTGVSSPLHF.

In this sample, this clone turned up many times. The read ends 3 residues before the CDR3 terminus; that terminus is restored from the germline J gene. The chain couples TRBV28 to TRBJ2-3, with 8 bases fitting TRBD1. Per germline, CDR1 MDHEN and CDR2 SYDVKM. Unmatched junction bases numbered 3, after V lost 4 bases and J lost 0 bases. This CDR3 contains 15 residues. The sequenced CDR3 bases are TGTGCCAGCAGTTGGGACAGGAGTAGCACAGATACG. Translated: CASSWDRSSTDT. The whole CDR3 region reads CASSWDRSSTDTQYF.

This clone turned up a few times. With the read ending 3 residues before the CDR3 end, the germline J gene is used to fill in that end. The chain uses TRBV19 and TRBJ1-2; D remains unclear. Trimming removed 0 bases at V and 4 bases at J, with 6 bases between. The CDR3 length is 13 residues. Germline CDR1 is LNHDA and CDR2 is SQIVND (reference sequence). The CDR3 DNA, read in part, is TGTGCCAGTAGTATAGAAGGGCCCTATGGC. Residues: CASSIEGPYG. The complete CDR3 protein is CASSIEGPYGYTF.

Ten or more counts support this clone. The read ends 3 residues early relative to the CDR3; the germline J gene fills the gap. The rearrangement links TRBV19 to TRBJ1-5; tentatively, D is TRBD1 (6 bases). The CDR3 consists of 13 residues. Per the germline V gene, CDR1 is LNHDA and CDR2 is SQIVND (reference sequence). V was trimmed by 10 bases and J by 3 bases, leaving 13 bases between them. CDR3 region: CATEDSANQPQHF. CDR3 DNA, as far as it was read: TGTGCCACCGAGGACAGCGCCAATCAGCCC.

This clone was seen a few times. The junction departs from the called germline gene at one end, perhaps through a read error. The read is 3 residues too short to cover the CDR3 end, so that end is filled in from the germline J gene. This chain connects TRBV7-9 to TRBJ2-7; the D gene is possibly TRBD1 (6 bases). The CDR3 spans 12 residues. The V gene's germline CDR1 is SEHNR and CDR2 FQNEAQ (reference sequence). The sequenced part of the CDR3 DNA is TGTTCCAGCAGCCTGGACAGATACGAG. Protein: CSSSLDRYE. In full, the CDR3 is CSSSLDRYEQYF.

For this clone: The CDR3 is cut off 3 residues early in the read; its end comes from the germline J gene. The gene calls are TRBV19 and TRBJ2-3, with D perhaps TRBD1 (7 bases). Germline CDR1 and CDR2: LNHDA and SQIVND (reference sequence). The CDR3 totals 13 residues. V lost 9 bases, J lost 7 bases, and 17 bases lay in between. The CDR3 region is CASQPGGIHTQYF. The CDR3 DNA, read in part, is TGTGCCAGCCAACCAGGGGGGATCCATACG.

In the case of this clone: The read ends 3 residues shy of where the CDR3 ends; the end is completed using the germline J gene. The rearrangement uses TRBV19 and TRBJ2-2, with a tentative D call TRBD1 (8 bases). CDR1 is LNHDA and CDR2 is SQIVND in the germline V gene (reference sequence). V lost 3 bases and J 6 bases, leaving 17 bases between the germline ends. CDR3 length: 16 amino acids. The CDR3 region is CASSILGQGGAGELFF. The sequenced part of the CDR3 DNA is TGTGCCAGTAGTATTCTTGGACAGGGAGGGGCCGGGGAG.

There are a few counts of this clone. The read ends 3 residues before the CDR3 terminus; that terminus is restored from the germline J gene. The chain uses TRBV11-2 and TRBJ2-1; tentative D call: TRBD2 (5 bases). Germline loops: CDR1 SGHAT, CDR2 FQNNGV. CDR3 length: 15 residues. Deletions cut 4 bases from V and 2 bases from J, with 12 bases between. The sequenced part of the CDR3 DNA is TGTGCCAGCAGCTCTCGTGCGGGTCCCTACAATGAG. Amino acids: CASSSRAGPYNE. The full CDR3 protein reads CASSSRAGPYNEQFF.

CDR3 bases read: TGTGCCTGGGGTCCCAGGACATCTGGAAACACC. Residues: CAWGPRTSGNT. The CDR3 as a whole reads CAWGPRTSGNTIYF. The chain couples TRBV30 to TRBJ1-3; D perhaps matches TRBD1 (5 bases). With the read ending 3 residues before the CDR3 end, the germline J gene is used to fill in that end. The V and J ends lost 5 bases and 1 base respectively, with 12 bases between them. The CDR3 is made up of 14 amino acids. CDR1 is GTSNPN, CDR2 SVGIG, per germline (reference sequence).

This clone showed up many times. The read falls 3 residues short of the CDR3 end, and the missing part is taken from the germline J gene. V is TRBV6-2 or TRBV6-3 and J is TRBJ2-3, with a tentative D call TRBD2 (6 bases). The CDR3 consists of 15 residues. Germline V gene sequence: CDR1 MNHEY, CDR2 SVGEGT. Trimming removed 0 bases at V and 1 base at J, with 8 bases between. The CDR3 protein is CASSYSRGGTDTQYF. Partial CDR3 DNA: TGTGCCAGCAGTTACTCGCGGGGAGGCACAGATACG.

This clone has more than one count but fewer than ten. The CDR3 protein is CASSIRTVSADTQYF. The sequenced part of the CDR3 DNA is TGTGCCAGTAGTATAAGGACAGTTAGCGCAGATACG. The chain joins TRBV19 to TRBJ2-3; weak D call: TRBD1 (6 bases). Read sequence stops 3 residues before the CDR3 end, and the germline J gene provides the missing end. The ends were cut back, 2 bases at V and 4 bases at J, with 13 bases in the middle. Germline-derived CDR1 and CDR2 are LNHDA and SQIVND (reference sequence). The CDR3 loop spans 15 amino acids.

Comments on this clone: Read coverage stops 3 residues before the CDR3 terminus; the germline J gene supplies the remainder. The chain joins TRBV7-8 to TRBJ2-5; TRBD2 matches 9 bases. The germline V gene has CDR1 SGHVS and CDR2 FQNEAQ. V shed 5 bases and J 5 bases; nucleotides not matched to a gene: 15. This CDR3 contains 17 residues. CDR3 bases read: TGTGCCAGCAGCATGATCCCTGGGCGGGGGGGGCTCGAGACC. Residues: CASSMIPGRGGLET. The whole CDR3 reads CASSMIPGRGGLETQYF.

The sample holds many counts of this clone. With the read ending 3 residues before the CDR3 end, the germline J gene is used to fill in that end. The chain joins TRBV18 to TRBJ1-6, with D possibly TRBD1 on 5 matching bases. The CDR3 is made up of 14 amino acids. Germline CDR1 and CDR2: KGHSH and LQKENI. V lost 6 bases and J 9 bases, leaving 15 bases between the germline ends. The DNA read from the CDR3 is TGTGCCAGCTCCCCCTCGCAGGGCGGTTCACCC. Residues: CASSPSQGGSP. The entire CDR3 protein reads CASSPSQGGSPLHF.

This clone was counted at least ten times. The read terminates 3 residues ahead of where the CDR3 ends, so the germline J gene completes it. The chain is built from TRBV4-1 and TRBJ2-7, with D possibly being TRBD2 (5 bases). The germline V gene has CDR1 MGHRA and CDR2 YSYEKL. The germline V and J ends were trimmed by 1 base and 2 bases, with 12 bases remaining between them. The CDR3 consists of 15 residues. CDR3 in amino acids: CASSQGRGYAYEQYF. The part of the CDR3 DNA that was read is TGCGCCAGCAGCCAAGGCCGGGGTTACGCCTACGAG.

This clone came up many times. The read is 3 residues too short to cover the CDR3 end, so that end is filled in from the germline J gene. The rearrangement links TRBV7-2 to TRBJ1-2, with 7 bases that match TRBD1. CDR3 length: 15 residues. After removal of 3 bases from V and 0 bases from J, the junction contained 4 bases not matched to a gene. Germline CDR1 reads SGHTA; CDR2 reads FQGNSA. The CDR3 spells CASSLYRGSNYGYTF. The DNA read from the CDR3 is TGTGCCAGCAGCTTGTACAGGGGTTCTAACTATGGC. The complete variable domain, with remaining parts taken from reference TRBV7-2 and TRBJ1-2, reads GAGVSQSPSNKVTEKGKDVELRCDPISGHTALYWYRQSLGQGLEFLIYFQGNSAPDKSGLPSDRFSAERTGGSVSTLTIQRTQQEDSAVYLCASSLYRGSNYGYTFGSGTRLTVV.

This clone was counted many times. The CDR3 end lies 3 residues beyond the end of the read and is filled in from the germline J gene. The rearrangement uses TRBV18 and TRBJ1-1; TRBD1 aligns across 9 bases. The CDR3 contains 13 residues. From germline, CDR1 is KGHSH and CDR2 LQKENI. The V and J ends lost 2 bases and 7 bases, in that order; junction bases with no gene match: 2. CDR3 DNA (partial): TGTGCCAGCTCACCAGGGACAGGGATTGAA. Translating it yields CASSPGTGIE. The entire CDR3 protein reads CASSPGTGIEAFF. The variable domain in full, with the rest retrieved from reference TRBV18 and TRBJ1-1, is NAGVMQNPRHLVRRRGQEARLRCSPMKGHSHVYWYRQLPEEGLKFMVYLQKENIIDESGMPKERFSAEFPKEGPSILRIQQVVRGDSAAYFCASSPGTGIEAFFGQGTRLTVV.

At least ten counts were recorded for this clone. With the read ending 3 residues before the CDR3 end, the germline J gene is used to fill in that end. The same CDR3 arises from other DNA sequences in this sample as well. This chain connects TRBV29-1 to TRBJ2-2, with D perhaps matching TRBD2 (6 bases). The V end was cut by 3 bases, the J end by 1 base, with 6 bases between. The germline V gene has CDR1 SQVTM and CDR2 ANQGSEA. The CDR3 runs to 13 residues. The CDR3 sequence: CSVEGGNTGELFF. The sequenced part of the CDR3 DNA is TGCAGCGTTGAGGGGGGGAACACCGGGGAG.

This clone was recorded at least ten times. The read ends 3 residues shy of where the CDR3 ends; the end is completed using the germline J gene. The V gene is TRBV30, the J gene TRBJ1-1; 8 bases are shared with TRBD1. The CDR3 is 15 residues long. V was pared by 2 bases and J by 2 bases, with 7 bases of the junction left unmatched. Germline-derived CDR1 and CDR2 are GTSNPN and SVGIG (reference sequence). CDR3 region: CAWSYPDRENTEAFF. CDR3 DNA, as far as it was read: TGTGCCTGGAGTTATCCGGACAGGGAAAACACTGAA.

Many counts were recorded for this clone. The read terminates 3 residues ahead of where the CDR3 ends, so the germline J gene completes it. This rearrangement joins TRBV18 to TRBJ1-5; 8 bases are a match to TRBD1. Trimming at V came to 2 bases and at J to 0 bases, leaving 9 bases not matched to a gene. The CDR3 covers 18 residues. Germline CDR1 KGHSH, CDR2 LQKENI. CDR3 residues: CASSPGTGEGYSNQPQHF. The covered CDR3 bases are TGTGCCAGCTCACCAGGGACAGGAGAAGGATATAGCAATCAGCCC.

This clone was counted a few times. The sequenced fragment ends 3 residues before the CDR3 boundary, so the rest is inferred from the germline J gene. The chain combines TRBV7-7 with TRBJ2-5, with D tentatively TRBD1 (6 bases). Germline V gene data show CDR1 as SSHAT and CDR2 as FNYEAQ (reference sequence). Trimming removed 5 bases at V and 4 bases at J, with 14 bases between. The CDR3 spans 14 residues. CDR3 protein: CASSQGSTLETQYF. The sequenced part of the CDR3 DNA is TGTGCCAGCAGCCAGGGGTCTACCTTAGAGACC.